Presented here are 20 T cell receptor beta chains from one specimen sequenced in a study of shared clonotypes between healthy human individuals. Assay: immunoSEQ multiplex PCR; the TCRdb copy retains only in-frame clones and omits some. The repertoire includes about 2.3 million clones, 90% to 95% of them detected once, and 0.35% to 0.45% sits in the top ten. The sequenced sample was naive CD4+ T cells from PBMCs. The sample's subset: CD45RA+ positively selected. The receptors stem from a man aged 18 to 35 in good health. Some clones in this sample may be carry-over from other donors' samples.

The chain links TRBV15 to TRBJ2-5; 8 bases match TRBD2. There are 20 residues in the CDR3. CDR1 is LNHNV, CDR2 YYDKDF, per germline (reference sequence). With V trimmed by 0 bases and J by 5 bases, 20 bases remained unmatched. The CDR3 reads CATSRDKSVSGSPRWETQYF. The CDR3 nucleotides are TGTGCCACCAGCAGAGATAAGAGTGTAAGCGGGAGCCCCAGATGGGAGACCCAGTACTTC.

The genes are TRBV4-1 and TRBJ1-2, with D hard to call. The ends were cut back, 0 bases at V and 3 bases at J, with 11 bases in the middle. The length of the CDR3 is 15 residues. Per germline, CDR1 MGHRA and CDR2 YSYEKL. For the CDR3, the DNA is TGCGCCAGCAGCCAAGAGGGATCTTTGTACTATGGCTACACCTTC. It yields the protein CASSQEGSLYYGYTF.

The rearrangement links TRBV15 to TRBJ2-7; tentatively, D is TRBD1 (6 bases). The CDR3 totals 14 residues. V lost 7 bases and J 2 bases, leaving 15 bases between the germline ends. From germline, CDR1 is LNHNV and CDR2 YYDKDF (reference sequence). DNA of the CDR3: TGTGCCACCACTATAACAGGGAACCCCTACGAGCAGTACTTC. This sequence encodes CATTITGNPYEQYF.

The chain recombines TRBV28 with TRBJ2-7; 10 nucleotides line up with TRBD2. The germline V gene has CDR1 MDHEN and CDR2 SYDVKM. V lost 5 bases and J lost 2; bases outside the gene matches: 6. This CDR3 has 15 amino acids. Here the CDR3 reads CASSPGTSVTYEQYF. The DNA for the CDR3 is TGTGCCAGCAGTCCCGGGACTAGCGTCACCTACGAGCAGTACTTC.

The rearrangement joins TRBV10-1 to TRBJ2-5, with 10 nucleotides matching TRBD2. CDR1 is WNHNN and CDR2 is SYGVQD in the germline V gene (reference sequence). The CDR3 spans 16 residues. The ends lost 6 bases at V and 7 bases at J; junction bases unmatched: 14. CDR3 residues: CASRLLAGARRRTQYF. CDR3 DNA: TGCGCCAGCAGACTGCTAGCGGGAGCCCGAAGGAGGACCCAGTACTTC.

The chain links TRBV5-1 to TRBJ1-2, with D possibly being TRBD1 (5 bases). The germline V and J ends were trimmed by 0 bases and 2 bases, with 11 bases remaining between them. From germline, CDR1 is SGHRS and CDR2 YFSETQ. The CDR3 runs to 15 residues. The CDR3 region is CASSLGRELNYGYTF. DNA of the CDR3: TGCGCCAGCAGCTTGGGCAGGGAATTAAACTATGGCTACACCTTC. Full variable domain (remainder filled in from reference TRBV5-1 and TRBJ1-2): KAGVTQTPRYLIKTRGQQVTLSCSPISGHRSVSWYQQTPGQGLQFLFEYFSETQRNKGNFPGRFSGRQFSNSRSEMNVSTLELGDSALYLCASSLGRELNYGYTFGSGTRLTVV.

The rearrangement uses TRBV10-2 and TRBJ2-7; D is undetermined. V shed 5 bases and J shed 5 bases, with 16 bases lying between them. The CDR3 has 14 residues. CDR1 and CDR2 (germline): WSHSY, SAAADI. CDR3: CASSFQLGSHEQYF. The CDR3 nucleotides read TGCGCCAGCAGTTTCCAGTTAGGGTCCCACGAGCAGTACTTC.

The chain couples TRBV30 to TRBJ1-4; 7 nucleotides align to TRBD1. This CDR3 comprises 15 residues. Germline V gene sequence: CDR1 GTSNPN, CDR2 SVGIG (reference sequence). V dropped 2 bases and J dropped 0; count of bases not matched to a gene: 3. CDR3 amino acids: CAWSNTGATNEKLFF. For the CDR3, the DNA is TGTGCCTGGAGTAACACAGGGGCAACTAATGAAAAACTGTTTTTT. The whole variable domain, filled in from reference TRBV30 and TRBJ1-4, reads SQTIHQWPATLVQPVGSPLSLECTVEGTSNPNLYWYRQAAGRGLQLLFYSVGIGQISSEVPQNLSASRPQDRQFILSSKKLLLSDSGFYLCAWSNTGATNEKLFFGSGTQLSVL.

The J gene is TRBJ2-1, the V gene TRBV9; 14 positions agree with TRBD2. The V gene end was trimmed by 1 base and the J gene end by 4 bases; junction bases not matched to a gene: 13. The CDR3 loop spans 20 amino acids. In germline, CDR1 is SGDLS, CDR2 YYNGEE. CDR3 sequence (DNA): TGTGCCAGCAGCGTATCCCCGGCTAGACTAGCGGGAGGGGGGTACAATGAGCAGTTCTTC. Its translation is CASSVSPARLAGGGYNEQFF.

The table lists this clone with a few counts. In nucleotides, the CDR3 is TGTGCCAGCAGCTTAACCGCGGGACAGGGGGCGAGCGGCTACACCTTC. This sequence encodes CASSLTAGQGASGYTF. The rearrangement uses TRBV7-3 and TRBJ1-2; 12 positions agree with TRBD1. CDR3 length equals 16 residues. The V segment lost 0 bases and the J segment 8 bases; nucleotides outside the gene matches: 7. The germline gives CDR1 SGHTA, CDR2 FQGTGA.

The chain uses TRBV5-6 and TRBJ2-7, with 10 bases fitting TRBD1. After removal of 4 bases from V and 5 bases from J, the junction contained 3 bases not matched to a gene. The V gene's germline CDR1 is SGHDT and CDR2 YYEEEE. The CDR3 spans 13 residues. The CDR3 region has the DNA TGTGCCAGCAGCGTGGGACAGGGGCACGAGCAGTACTTC. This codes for CASSVGQGHEQYF.

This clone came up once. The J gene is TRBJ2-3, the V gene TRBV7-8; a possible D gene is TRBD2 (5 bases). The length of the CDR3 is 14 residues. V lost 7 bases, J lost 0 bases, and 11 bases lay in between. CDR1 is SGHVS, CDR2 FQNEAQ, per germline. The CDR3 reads CASTARVSTDTQYF. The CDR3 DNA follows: TGTGCCAGCACCGCGAGGGTCAGCACAGATACGCAGTATTTT.

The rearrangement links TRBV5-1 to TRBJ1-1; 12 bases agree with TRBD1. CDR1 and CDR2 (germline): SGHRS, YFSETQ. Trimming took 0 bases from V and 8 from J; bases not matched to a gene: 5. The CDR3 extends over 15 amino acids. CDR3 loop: CASSLAGTGGSEAFF. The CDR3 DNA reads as TGCGCCAGCAGCTTGGCCGGGACAGGGGGCTCCGAAGCTTTCTTT.

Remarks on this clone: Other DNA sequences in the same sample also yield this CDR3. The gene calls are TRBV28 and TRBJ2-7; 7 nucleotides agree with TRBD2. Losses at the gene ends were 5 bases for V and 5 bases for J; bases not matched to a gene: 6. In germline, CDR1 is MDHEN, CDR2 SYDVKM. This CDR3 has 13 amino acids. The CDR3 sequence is CASSRGSLDEQYF. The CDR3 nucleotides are TGTGCCAGCAGTCGCGGGAGTCTGGACGAGCAGTACTTC.

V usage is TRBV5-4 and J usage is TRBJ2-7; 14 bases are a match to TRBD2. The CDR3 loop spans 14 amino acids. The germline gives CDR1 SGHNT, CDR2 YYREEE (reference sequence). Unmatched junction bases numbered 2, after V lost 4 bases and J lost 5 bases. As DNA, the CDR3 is TGTGCCAGCAGCAAGGGACTAGCGGGAGACGAGCAGTACTTC. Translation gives CASSKGLAGDEQYF.

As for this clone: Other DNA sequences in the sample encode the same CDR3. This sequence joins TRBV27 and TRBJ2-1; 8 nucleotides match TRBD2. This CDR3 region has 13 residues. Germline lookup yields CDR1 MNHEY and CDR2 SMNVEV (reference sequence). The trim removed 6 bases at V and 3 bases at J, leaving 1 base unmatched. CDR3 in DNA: TGTGCCAGCAGGGCGGGAGGCTACAATGAGCAGTTCTTC. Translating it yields CASRAGGYNEQFF.

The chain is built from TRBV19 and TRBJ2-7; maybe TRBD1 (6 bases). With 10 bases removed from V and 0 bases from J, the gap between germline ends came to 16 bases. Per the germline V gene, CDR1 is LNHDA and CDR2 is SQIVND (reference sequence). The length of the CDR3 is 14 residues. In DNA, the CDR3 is TGTGCCACTCGCGACCGGGGACACTCCTACGAGCAGTACTTC. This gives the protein CATRDRGHSYEQYF.

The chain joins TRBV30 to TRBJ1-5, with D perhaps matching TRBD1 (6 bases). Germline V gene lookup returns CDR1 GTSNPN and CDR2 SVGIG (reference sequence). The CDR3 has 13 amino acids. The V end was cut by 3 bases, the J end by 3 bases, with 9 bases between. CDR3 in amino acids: CAWRGAVNQPQHF. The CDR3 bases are TGTGCCTGGAGGGGGGCCGTCAATCAGCCCCAGCATTTT.

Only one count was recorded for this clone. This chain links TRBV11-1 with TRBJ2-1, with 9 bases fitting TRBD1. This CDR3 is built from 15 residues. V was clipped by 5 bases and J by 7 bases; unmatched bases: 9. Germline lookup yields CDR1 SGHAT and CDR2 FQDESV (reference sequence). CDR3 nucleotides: TGTGCCAGCAGCCCTCGGACAGGGGCGAGGAATGAGCAGTTCTTC. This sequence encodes CASSPRTGARNEQFF.

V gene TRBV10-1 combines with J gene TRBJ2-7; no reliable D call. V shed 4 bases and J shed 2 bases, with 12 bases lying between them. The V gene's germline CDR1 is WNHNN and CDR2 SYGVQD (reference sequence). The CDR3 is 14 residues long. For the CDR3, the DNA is TGCGCCAGCAGTGGTAGCTTAGAGCCCTACGAGCAGTACTTC. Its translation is CASSGSLEPYEQYF.